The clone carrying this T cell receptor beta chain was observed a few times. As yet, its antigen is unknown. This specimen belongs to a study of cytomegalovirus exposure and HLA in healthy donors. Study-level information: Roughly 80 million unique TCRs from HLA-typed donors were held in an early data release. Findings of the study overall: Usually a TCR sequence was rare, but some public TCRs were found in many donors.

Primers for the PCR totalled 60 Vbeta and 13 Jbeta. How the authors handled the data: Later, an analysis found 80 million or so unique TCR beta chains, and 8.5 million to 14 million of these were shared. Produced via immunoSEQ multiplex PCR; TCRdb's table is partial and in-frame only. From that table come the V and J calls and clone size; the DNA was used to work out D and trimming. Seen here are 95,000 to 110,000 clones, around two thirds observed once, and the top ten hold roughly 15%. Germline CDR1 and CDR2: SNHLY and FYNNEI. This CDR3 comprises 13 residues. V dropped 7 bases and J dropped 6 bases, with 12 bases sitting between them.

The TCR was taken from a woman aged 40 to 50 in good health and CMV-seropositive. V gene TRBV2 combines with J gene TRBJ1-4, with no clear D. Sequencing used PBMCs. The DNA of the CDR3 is TGTGCCAGCACTAAGACCGGGGATGAAAAACTGTTTTTT. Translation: CASTKTGDEKLFF.